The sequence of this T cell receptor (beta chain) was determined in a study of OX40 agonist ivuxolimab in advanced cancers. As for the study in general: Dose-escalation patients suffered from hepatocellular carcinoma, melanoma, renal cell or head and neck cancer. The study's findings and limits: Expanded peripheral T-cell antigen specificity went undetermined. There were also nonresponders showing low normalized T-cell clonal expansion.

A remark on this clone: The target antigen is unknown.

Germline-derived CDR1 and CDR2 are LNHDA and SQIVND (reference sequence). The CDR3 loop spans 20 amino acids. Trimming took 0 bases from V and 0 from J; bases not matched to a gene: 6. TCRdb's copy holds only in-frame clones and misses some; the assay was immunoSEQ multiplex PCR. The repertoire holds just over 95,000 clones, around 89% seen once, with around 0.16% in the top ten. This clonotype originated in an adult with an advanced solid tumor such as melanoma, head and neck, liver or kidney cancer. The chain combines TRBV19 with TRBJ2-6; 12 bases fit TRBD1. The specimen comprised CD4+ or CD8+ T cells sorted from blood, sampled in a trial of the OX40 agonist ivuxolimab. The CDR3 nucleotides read TGTGCCAGTAGTATAGATCGGGACAGGGGGCAAATCTCTGGGGCCAACGTCCTGACTTTC. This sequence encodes CASSIDRDRGQISGANVLTF.